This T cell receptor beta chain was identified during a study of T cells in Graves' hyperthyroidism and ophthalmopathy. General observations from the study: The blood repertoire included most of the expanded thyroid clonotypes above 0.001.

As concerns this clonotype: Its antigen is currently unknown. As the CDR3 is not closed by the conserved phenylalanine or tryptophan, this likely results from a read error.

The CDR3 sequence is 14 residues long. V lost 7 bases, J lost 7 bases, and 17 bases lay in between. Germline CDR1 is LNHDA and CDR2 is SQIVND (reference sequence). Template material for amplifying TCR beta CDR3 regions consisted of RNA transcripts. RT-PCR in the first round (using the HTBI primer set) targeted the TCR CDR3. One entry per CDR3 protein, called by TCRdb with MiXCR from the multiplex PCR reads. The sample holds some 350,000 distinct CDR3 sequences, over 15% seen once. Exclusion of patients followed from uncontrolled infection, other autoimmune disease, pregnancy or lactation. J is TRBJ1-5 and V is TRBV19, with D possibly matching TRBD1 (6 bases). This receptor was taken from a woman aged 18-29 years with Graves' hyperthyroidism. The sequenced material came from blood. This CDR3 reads CASTADRFGQPQHY. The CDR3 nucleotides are TGTGCCAGTACCGCTGACAGGTTCGGGCAGCCCCAGCATTAT.